This is a list of T cell receptor beta chains from one sample in a study of blood T cells in healthy people across ages. In TCRdb, the 5' RACE reads were re-called with MiXCR into one record per CDR3 protein. The sample yields roughly 680,000 distinct CDR3 sequences, roughly 50% seen once. The sequenced sample consisted of blood. These receptor sequences come from a woman aged 60-75 years in good health. The CDR3 runs from the conserved cysteine through the conserved F or W. D genes are given only for firm matches.

j_call v_call d_call cdr3_aa
TRBJ2-1 TRBV20-1 . CSAYRGLRKSSYNEQFF
TRBJ2-5 TRBV3-1 TRBD2 CASSQTSGARETQYF
TRBJ2-7 TRBV27 TRBD2 CASSHLPGTSVSYEQYF
TRBJ2-1 TRBV18 TRBD1 CASSPRQGSGNEQFF
. TRBV7-9 TRBD1 CASSLGTGGGPYEQYF
TRBJ2-1 TRBV6-1 . CASSEPRGDEQFF
TRBJ1-1 TRBV5-1 . CASNLTQNTEAFF
TRBJ2-5 TRBV7-9 . CASSPHGLAQETQYF
TRBJ2-3 TRBV10-3 . CAISESSKAVGTGTQYF
TRBJ2-2 TRBV29-1 . CSVDWQSTGELFF
TRBJ1-6 TRBV27 TRBD1 CASSSPGQVNSPLHF
TRBJ1-1 TRBV5-1 . CASSLEGPNTEAFF
TRBJ2-1 TRBV7-2 TRBD2 CASSLNPAGGNEQFF
TRBJ2-3 TRBV12-3/TRBV12-4 . CASSYGRRLGTDTQYF
TRBJ2-1 TRBV9 . CASSVDEGGRYNERFF
TRBJ2-7 TRBV29-1 TRBD2 CSVAGGGALSLYEQYF
TRBJ2-7 TRBV7-2 . CASSLGTGALTYEQYF
TRBJ2-6 TRBV7-2 . CASSLEGYGSGANVLTF
TRBJ2-5 TRBV29-1 TRBD2 CSSTPGGTTNEQYF
TRBJ2-5 TRBV7-2 TRBD2 CASSERTSDQETQYF
TRBJ2-7 TRBV20-1 TRBD2 CSARLGGGRALSEQYF
TRBJ2-5 TRBV12-3/TRBV12-4 TRBD2 CASGLAGQRGEQYF
TRBJ1-2 TRBV30 . CARSRTTHNYGYTF
TRBJ2-4 TRBV6-2/TRBV6-3 . CASSYGGHNIQYF
TRBJ1-4 TRBV7-8 . CASSLRAGFEEKLFF
. TRBV5-1 TRBD2 CASSPLLAGTSYEQYF
TRBJ1-2 TRBV5-6 TRBD1 CASSSGTGGFYGYTF
. TRBV6-5 . CASSYSQQRWYEQYF
TRBJ2-2 TRBV12-3/TRBV12-4 . CASSARQVGELFF
TRBJ1-2 TRBV4-1 . CASSRELPSGYTF
TRBJ2-1 TRBV15 . CATSLRRAGYNEQFF
TRBJ2-2 TRBV4-3 TRBD2 CASSPPSGGVTGELFF
TRBJ2-1 TRBV5-1 TRBD1 CASTRTGRSEADEQFF
TRBJ2-7 TRBV3-1 TRBD1 CASSLRTGQAYEQYF
. TRBV10-3 . CASRAPNEQYF
TRBJ2-7 TRBV20-1 . CSARTDWSSYEQYF
TRBJ2-7 TRBV20-1 . CSARSDKSYEQYF
TRBJ2-7 TRBV6-6 . CASSRDLSYEQYF
TRBJ2-7 TRBV29-1 TRBD1 CSVRTGPSYEQYF
TRBJ1-6 TRBV7-3 . CASSFRGPSLTHNSPLHF
TRBJ2-7 TRBV21-1 . CASRNAYEQYF
. TRBV4-3 . CASSQDNGETQYF
TRBJ2-3 TRBV11-1 TRBD2 CASGSGLAGQRTDTQYF
TRBJ2-5 TRBV28 TRBD1 CASSFDMTGGGGTQYF
TRBJ2-1 TRBV5-4 . CASSTAQSSYNEQFF